This paragraph reports one T cell receptor (beta chain). The antigen is undetermined. This specimen comes from a study of OX40 agonist ivuxolimab in advanced cancers. For the study at large: People who had prior anti-PD-1, anti-PD-L1 or anti-CTLA-4 therapy could take part, and under 50% had some. Study-level results: The study found that CD8+ T cells averaged more expanded clones than CD4+. At doses 0.1 to 3.0 mg/kg, CD4+ and CD8+ clones expanded.

TCRdb's table, derived via immunoSEQ multiplex PCR, lists solely in-frame clones and lacks some. This sample has some 50,000 clones, with around 89% found just once. Cycle 7 day 1, cycle 4 day 1, and baseline were the timepoints at which blood was sampled. This CDR3 spans 13 amino acids. Germline values: CDR1 MDHEN, CDR2 SYDVKM. V gave up 3 bases and J gave up 9 bases, with 14 bases separating them. This material consisted of CD4+ or CD8+ T cells sorted from blood, taken in a trial of the OX40 agonist ivuxolimab. This chain links TRBV28 with TRBJ1-1; D unresolved. The clonotype comes from an adult with an advanced solid tumor such as melanoma, head and neck, liver or kidney cancer. The CDR3 DNA reads TGTGCCAGCAGTTTCCCCCCTAGGGAAAAAGCTTTCTTT. Its translation is CASSFPPREKAFF.